Listed below are T cell receptor beta chains from one sample, sequenced in a study of T cells in Graves' hyperthyroidism and ophthalmopathy. TCRdb reprocessed the multiplex PCR reads via MiXCR and lists one record per CDR3 protein. Here the sample spans some 600,000 distinct CDR3 sequences, roughly 13% being singletons. The sample was blood. The receptors shown here come from a woman in her thirties with Graves' hyperthyroidism that later progressed to Graves' ophthalmopathy. CDR3s include the opening cysteine and the closing phenylalanine or tryptophan. Fields, in order: V gene, clone size, CDR3 protein. Rows may omit the clone size; those that give it use once, few, many or a size class.

V: TRBV19
size: .
CDR3: CASSMRASGSTPPNEQFF

V: TRBV3-1
size: few
CDR3: CASSRSGVGEETQYF

V: TRBV6-2/TRBV6-3
size: few
CDR3: CASRRQGALTDTQYF

V: TRBV28
size: few
CDR3: CASSQRGTSVLEAFF

V: TRBV11-3
size: many
CDR3: CASSPGIETQYF

V: TRBV20-1
size: many
CDR3: CSARGRERTYEQYF

V: TRBV2
size: .
CDR3: CASSGTGFADTQYF

V: TRBV6-1
size: .
CDR3: CASSRETLSYNEQFF

V: TRBV10-3
size: many
CDR3: CAISELSDTDTQYF

V: TRBV20-1
size: many
CDR3: CSARDSGGSGNTIYF

V: TRBV19
size: many
CDR3: CATWSGNEQFF

V: TRBV28
size: .
CDR3: CASRPRAGGSVAEAFF

V: TRBV20-1
size: .
CDR3: CSARDRRLNEKLFF

V: TRBV3-1
size: many
CDR3: CASSPLTANTEAFF

V: TRBV11-3
size: few
CDR3: CASSDRPKRGQETQYF

V: TRBV28
size: many
CDR3: CASSLALPSEAFF

V: TRBV30
size: many
CDR3: CAWSVLGSGAWNEQFF

V: TRBV6-2/TRBV6-3
size: many
CDR3: CASSRTGTSGTDTQYF

V: TRBV4-1
size: .
CDR3: CASSILAGGGNEQYF

V: TRBV7-8
size: many
CDR3: CASSLSGTVRTDTQYF

V: TRBV6-5
size: .
CDR3: CASSYSMTGASYNEQFF

V: TRBV14
size: many
CDR3: CASSPGGRAVGDTQYF

V: TRBV7-2
size: many
CDR3: CASSLVAGVNTEAFF

V: TRBV20-1
size: many
CDR3: CSARPSLDNEQFF

V: TRBV7-9
size: many
CDR3: CASAATGNQPQHF

V: TRBV28
size: many
CDR3: CASSGTGLPNEQFF

V: TRBV20-1
size: many
CDR3: CSARDQREGRIHEQYF

V: TRBV12-3/TRBV12-4
size: many
CDR3: CASSFSGGGTQYF

V: TRBV4-2
size: .
CDR3: CASSIAGGDSGANVLTF

V: TRBV28
size: .
CDR3: CASTIGTYNEQFF

V: TRBV7-9
size: few
CDR3: CASSSLDRDGGQPQHF

V: TRBV7-2
size: .
CDR3: CASSHGTSGTYEQYF

V: TRBV27
size: many
CDR3: CASSPLGGPWETQYF

V: TRBV10-3
size: .
CDR3: CATGPSKASGELFF

V: TRBV5-1
size: .
CDR3: CASHTDRGSYEQYF

V: TRBV20-1
size: many
CDR3: CSASYREETQYF

V: TRBV2
size: many
CDR3: CASIDWRAETQYF

V: TRBV5-1
size: many
CDR3: CASSRRGIKSSYNEQFF

V: TRBV11-2
size: .
CDR3: CASSLVRPGQGGYGYTF

V: TRBV29-1
size: few
CDR3: CSVGNLQETQYF

V: TRBV7-3
size: many
CDR3: CASSLTGGELYEQYF

V: TRBV7-6
size: .
CDR3: CASSPSQGTGNTIYF

V: TRBV5-4
size: .
CDR3: CASTHWEGTDTQYF

V: TRBV28
size: many
CDR3: CASSLFSNSNQPQHF

V: TRBV5-8
size: many
CDR3: CASSLGGQIRGYTF

V: TRBV6-1
size: .
CDR3: CASRLAGGYNEQFF

V: TRBV7-8
size: few
CDR3: CASTLQGLSSYNEQFF

V: TRBV20-1
size: few
CDR3: CSAPQLAGAYEQYF

V: TRBV30
size: many
CDR3: CAWSVRMNTEAFF

V: TRBV28
size: .
CDR3: CASSITGTGTNSPLHF

V: TRBV5-5
size: many
CDR3: CASSLLGGKLFF

V: TRBV19
size: .
CDR3: CASSILEGAFSEPQHF

V: TRBV4-1
size: .
CDR3: CASSQDHGRAEAFF

V: TRBV6-1
size: many
CDR3: CASSGEAYEQYF

V: TRBV19
size: many
CDR3: CASTKNRQINTEAFF

V: TRBV7-2
size: many
CDR3: CASSLQRDIQYF

V: TRBV18
size: many
CDR3: CASSRATRGRSNTGELFF

V: TRBV7-9
size: .
CDR3: CASSLEEGARTEAFF

V: TRBV10-3
size: many
CDR3: CAISESPGQPQHF